These 27 T cell receptor beta chains share one sample of origin, sequenced in a study of Graves' ophthalmopathy and Graves' hyperthyroidism (dated by TCRdb to 2016 to 2019). The reads were generated on an Illumina HiSeq 2000. For repertoire sequencing, the TCR beta CDR3 regions were amplified from RNA transcripts. A first-round RT-PCR used HTBI primers with the Qiagen OneStep RT-PCR kit, followed by a second-round multiplex PCR, size selection and purification. The public reads were quality trimmed at Q25 with fastp and then assembled into clones with MiXCR by TCRdb, keeping productive beta chains. Rows are combined by CDR3 protein, so each entry shows the most common genes and DNA. The sample table shows 500,000 to 800,000 distinct CDR3 sequences, and over 40% are seen once. The ten largest make up more than 2.5% of the sample. The sample comprised peripheral blood. All receptors come from an adult man with Graves' ophthalmopathy.

The chain links TRBV29-1 to TRBJ1-1; 8 bases match TRBD1. Per germline, CDR1 SQVTM and CDR2 ANQGSEA. The ends lost 6 bases at V and 10 bases at J; junction bases unmatched: 13. This CDR3 contains 13 residues. Here the CDR3 DNA reads TGCAGCGTAGGACAGGGTGGTGTGTATGGAGCTTTCTTT. As protein: CSVGQGGVYGAFF.

A few counts support this clonotype. The CDR3 DNA reads TGTGCCAGCAGGAGATTAGGGACAGGGGCCTACGAGCAGTACTTC. This sequence encodes CASRRLGTGAYEQYF. V and J are TRBV5-6 and TRBJ2-7; 10 bases align to TRBD1. Germline V gene sequence: CDR1 SGHDT, CDR2 YYEEEE. V was clipped by 5 bases and J by 2 bases; unmatched bases: 7. This CDR3 has 15 residues.

The chain couples TRBV11-2 to TRBJ1-2; D unresolved. V dropped 1 base and J dropped 1 base, with 16 bases sitting between them. Germline V gene sequence: CDR1 SGHAT, CDR2 FQNNGV. CDR3 size: 17 residues. The CDR3 protein is CASSLVPQEQYNYGYTF. Written as DNA, the CDR3 is TGTGCCAGCAGCTTAGTTCCTCAGGAACAGTATAACTATGGCTACACCTTC.

The genes are TRBV6-1 and TRBJ2-3; tentative D call: TRBD2 (6 bases). V lost 6 bases to trimming and J lost 2 bases, with 18 bases between them. Germline V CDR1 and CDR2: MNHNS, SASEGT. This CDR3 is built from 16 residues. CDR3 bases: TGTGCCAGCAGCCCACCCCGGGACTGGCACACAGATACGCAGTATTTT. Amino acids: CASSPPRDWHTDTQYF.

In DNA, the CDR3 is TGTGCCACCAGCAGCCACTCGGGACAGGGGGCCTACGAGCAGTACTTC. It is translated as CATSSHSGQGAYEQYF. J is TRBJ2-7 and V is TRBV15, with TRBD1 matching 11 bases. The CDR3 extends over 16 amino acids. The germline CDR1 and CDR2 sequences are LNHNV and YYDKDF (reference sequence). V lost 3 bases, J lost 2 bases, and 6 bases stayed unmatched.

This chain connects TRBV20-1 to TRBJ1-2; D may be TRBD1 (5 bases). V was clipped by 5 bases and J by 4 bases, with 14 bases between them. Per the germline V gene, CDR1 is DFQATT and CDR2 is SNEGSKA (reference sequence). The CDR3 loop spans 13 amino acids. The CDR3 DNA reads as TGCAGTGCTCCGGACACAGCAAGCTATGGCTACACCTTC. This codes for CSAPDTASYGYTF.

A single count supports this clonotype. J is TRBJ1-2 and V is TRBV29-1; no definite D call. Germline CDR1 and CDR2: SQVTM and ANQGSEA. This CDR3 has 9 residues. V lost 8 bases and J lost 10, with 11 bases in between. The CDR3 DNA is TGCAGCTCAGGACGATCCTACACCTTC. The encoded protein is CSSGRSYTF.

Many counts were recorded for this clonotype. This chain uses TRBV5-1 with TRBJ1-2; 8 bases are a match to TRBD1. The ends lost 5 bases at V and 7 bases at J; junction bases unmatched: 7. The CDR3 totals 13 residues. Germline V gene sequence: CDR1 SGHRS, CDR2 YFSETQ. The CDR3 DNA reads as TGCGCCAGCAGTGGTGGACAGGGTGGTGGCTACACCTTC. Encoded protein: CASSGGQGGGYTF.

The V call is TRBV27, the J call TRBJ1-4; D call uncertain. Germline CDR1 reads MNHEY; CDR2 reads SMNVEV (reference sequence). Trimming cost V 5 bases and J 8 bases, with 12 bases left between them. The CDR3 consists of 13 residues. CDR3 nucleotide sequence: TGTGCCAGCAGTCTTGGACGACGGGAAAAACTGTTTTTT. It translates to CASSLGRREKLFF.

This clonotype was counted ten times or more. The V gene is TRBV7-2, the J gene TRBJ1-1; 10 positions agree with TRBD1. In germline, CDR1 is SGHTA, CDR2 FQGNSA. V gave up 5 bases and J gave up 4 bases; unmatched junction bases: 10. The CDR3 spans 16 residues. The chain's CDR3 is CASSRGQGDIVTEAFF. CDR3 bases: TGTGCCAGCAGCCGCGGACAGGGGGATATTGTCACTGAAGCTTTCTTT.

This clonotype was observed a single time. The junction departs from germline at one end; a sequencing error may be responsible. This chain uses TRBV29-1 with TRBJ1-2; no reliable D call. Per germline, CDR1 SQVTM and CDR2 ANQGSEA. CDR3 size: 12 residues. The CDR3: CSSRSGVYGYIF. CDR3 bases: TGCAGCAGTCGGAGCGGAGTCTATGGCTACATCTTC. The entire variable domain, with the rest obtained from reference TRBV29-1 and TRBJ1-2, is as follows: SAVISQKPSRDICQRGTSLTIQCQVDSQVTMMFWYRQQPGQSLTLIATANQGSEATYESGFVIDKFPISRPNLTFSTLTVSNMSPEDSSIYLCSSRSGVYGYIFGSGTRLTVV.

This clonotype was counted ten times or more. The rearrangement uses TRBV2 and TRBJ2-6; 7 bases align to TRBD1. Germline assignment: CDR1 SNHLY and CDR2 FYNNEI. The CDR3 contains 19 residues. Trimming cost V 5 bases and J 2 bases; bases outside gene matches: 15. Here the CDR3 reads CASSPMGQGVTTGANVLTF. For the CDR3, the DNA is TGTGCCAGCAGTCCCATGGGGCAGGGGGTAACTACTGGGGCCAACGTCCTGACTTTC.

The chain carries TRBV7-8 and TRBJ1-4; D not resolved. Trimming removed 1 base at V and 2 bases at J, with 8 bases between. The CDR3 extends over 15 amino acids. CDR1 SGHVS and CDR2 FQNEAQ come from the germline V gene. CDR3 bases: TGTGCCAGCAGCTTAGGAAGAGATACTAATGAAAAACTGTTTTTT. Amino acids: CASSLGRDTNEKLFF.

There are a few counts of this clonotype. Compared with germline, one end of the junction differs, possibly owing to a read error. The chain links TRBV7-2 to TRBJ1-2, with D possibly TRBD1 on 5 matching bases. CDR1 SGHTA and CDR2 FQGNSA come from the germline V gene. The CDR3 contains 11 residues. CDR3 in DNA: TGCTGCCCCAGGGATAACTATGGCTACACCTTC. As protein: CCPRDNYGYTF.

The sample holds a few counts of this clonotype. This chain connects TRBV6-5 to TRBJ1-1; 10 bases fit TRBD1. This CDR3 comprises 16 residues. V was clipped by 2 bases and J by 3 bases; unmatched bases: 6. Germline V gene sequence: CDR1 MNHEY, CDR2 SVGAGI. CDR3: CASSYGTGVSDTEAFF. Here the CDR3 DNA reads TGTGCCAGCAGTTACGGGACAGGGGTTTCGGACACTGAAGCTTTCTTT.

This clonotype was seen repeatedly, ten times or more. The genes are TRBV4-2 and TRBJ2-7, with D uncertain. Germline CDR1 reads LGHNA; CDR2 reads YNFKEQ. V was shortened by 3 bases and J by 1 base, with 13 bases between the two germline ends. CDR3 length: 15 amino acids. The CDR3 bases are TGTGCCAGCAGCCAGAGCGACGAGACATCCTACGAGCAGTACTTC. This codes for CASSQSDETSYEQYF.

This clonotype was counted at least ten times. The chain is built from TRBV29-1 and TRBJ2-5; D may be TRBD1 (8 bases). There are 13 residues in the CDR3. Trimming stripped 3 bases from V and 5 bases from J, with 13 bases between. Germline loops: CDR1 SQVTM, CDR2 ANQGSEA. The CDR3 nucleotides are TGCAGCGTTGAGGACAGGGAGGGCGAGACCCAGTACTTC. Residues: CSVEDREGETQYF.

This clonotype was seen many times. The CDR3 spells CASSQGSVQDSPLHF. The DNA of the CDR3 is TGTGCCAGCTCACAGGGGTCGGTTCAGGATTCACCCCTCCACTTT. The chain employs TRBV9 and TRBJ1-6; 7 positions match TRBD1. Germline CDR1 SGDLS, CDR2 YYNGEE. Trimming took 7 bases from V and 8 from J; bases not matched to a gene: 12. The CDR3 has 15 amino acids.

This clonotype showed up many times. This chain connects TRBV7-8 to TRBJ1-5; 7 nucleotides agree with TRBD1. Germline V gives CDR1 SGHVS, CDR2 FQNEAQ. CDR3 length equals 14 residues. Trimming took 7 bases from V and 7 from J; bases not matched to a gene: 10. This chain's CDR3 is CASNPGTEGQPQHF. For the CDR3, the DNA is TGTGCCAGCAACCCCGGGACAGAAGGACAGCCCCAGCATTTT.

This clonotype was seen ten or more times. The chain couples TRBV19 to TRBJ1-6, with 7 nucleotides matching TRBD1. The junction had 4 bases not matched to a gene; V was cut back by 10 bases and J by 4 bases. The germline CDR1 and CDR2 sequences are LNHDA and SQIVND (reference sequence). The CDR3 covers 13 residues. The chain's CDR3 is CATTGAYNSPLHF. DNA for the CDR3: TGTGCCACAACAGGGGCTTATAATTCACCCCTCCACTTT.

This clonotype was seen ten or more times. The V and J genes are TRBV10-3 and TRBJ1-1, with D tentatively TRBD1 (6 bases). Deletions cut 11 bases from V and 2 bases from J, with 12 bases between. The CDR3 has 12 residues. Germline V gives CDR1 ENHRY, CDR2 SYGVKD. The CDR3 nucleotides read TGTGCCTCGACAGGAGACAACACTGAAGCTTTCTTT. This gives the protein CASTGDNTEAFF.

This clonotype has ten or more counts. The CDR3 DNA reads as TGTGCCACCAGCAGAGATCTCGGACAGGAAAAACTGTTTTTT. This sequence encodes CATSRDLGQEKLFF. The rearrangement joins TRBV15 to TRBJ1-4, with D possibly matching TRBD1 (6 bases). Trimming shortened V by 0 bases and J by 8 bases, and 10 bases separated the two germline ends. This CDR3 comprises 14 residues. Germline V gene data show CDR1 as LNHNV and CDR2 as YYDKDF (reference sequence).

The rearrangement uses TRBV11-1 and TRBJ2-3, with D possibly being TRBD2 (6 bases). The CDR3 has 13 amino acids. V lost 6 bases and J 4 bases, leaving 11 bases between the germline ends. CDR1 is SGHAT, CDR2 FQDESV, per germline (reference sequence). The CDR3 here is CASSSGAPDTQYF. The CDR3 DNA reads as TGTGCCAGCAGTAGCGGCGCACCAGATACGCAGTATTTT.

The table lists this clonotype with many counts. V is TRBV12-3 or TRBV12-4 and J is TRBJ1-1; D unclear. Trimming took off 3 bases at V and 8 bases at J, with 10 bases between the two ends. This CDR3 has 12 residues. The CDR3, as DNA: TGTGCCAGCAGTTTTAGGTCCGGGGAAGCTTTCTTT. This codes for CASSFRSGEAFF.

The chain couples TRBV20-1 to TRBJ2-7; D ambiguous. Trimming shortened V by 0 bases and J by 0 bases, and 12 bases separated the two germline ends. CDR3 length: 15 residues. Germline V CDR1 and CDR2: DFQATT, SNEGSKA (reference sequence). The CDR3 DNA reads TGCAGTGCTAGAGATGTTACAGAAAGCTCCTACGAGCAGTACTTC. This codes for CSARDVTESSYEQYF.

The gene calls are TRBV7-9 and TRBJ2-5, with 7 bases fitting TRBD1. The tail of the sequence fits TRBJ2-7 better, so the J call may be wrong. Germline assignment: CDR1 SEHNR and CDR2 FQNEAQ (reference sequence). This CDR3 is 13 amino acids long. DNA for the CDR3: TGTGCCAGCAGCGAAGGACAGGCGTACGAGCAGTACTTC. It codes for CASSEGQAYEQYF.

At least ten counts were recorded for this clonotype. This chain uses TRBV24-1 with TRBJ1-1; 9 positions match TRBD1. The CDR3 runs to 19 residues. J was trimmed by 6 bases and V by 0 bases; bases with no gene match: 16. Germline V gene data show CDR1 as KGHDR and CDR2 as SFDVKD. Written as DNA, the CDR3 is TGTGCCACCAGTGATTTGGGGCCCGGGACAGGGTTCGGGTTCCCTGAAGCTTTCTTT. The encoded protein is CATSDLGPGTGFGFPEAFF.